This T cell receptor (beta chain) was identified in a study of PD-L1 blockade in urothelial cancer. The protocol was immunoSEQ multiplex PCR, while the TCRdb copy is restricted to in-frame clones and leaves out a portion. The sample includes about 43,000 clones, 88% of them seen just once. Germline CDR1 reads KGHSH; CDR2 reads LQKENI. The CDR3 runs to 15 residues. The V gene lost 3 bases and the J gene lost 4 bases, with 15 bases spanning the gap. The rearrangement uses TRBV18 and TRBJ1-1; no clear D gene. The input for sequencing was PBMCs, taken around atezolizumab (anti-PD-L1) treatment. This clonotype originated in a woman aged 60-70 years with urothelial cancer. The CDR3 DNA sequence: TGTGCCAGCTCACCTCCTTTTCGAGGTGCCACTGAAGCTTTCTTT. As protein: CASSPPFRGATEAFF.